This T cell receptor (beta chain) emerged from a study of T cell repertoires in cytomegalovirus infection. Overall study context: Both CMV infection and a matching HLA type were indicated by public TCR beta signatures. General study results and limits: Within the response measured ex vivo, HLA-C-restricted CMV-specific TCR beta clonotypes were dominant.

After removal of 6 bases from V and 3 bases from J, the junction contained 4 bases not matched to a gene. This CDR3 region has 13 residues. There are many counts of this clonotype. Its specificity is unknown. TCRdb reprocessed the reads with MiXCR, giving one entry per CDR3 protein. This sample has approximately 990,000 distinct CDR3 sequences, with less than 40% found just once. The rearrangement joins TRBV12-3 or TRBV12-4 to TRBJ1-1, with 7 bases identical to TRBD1. The sample was cultured CD8+ T cells from PBMCs, taken from culture after CMV antigen stimulation. The TCR originated in a human donor in good health (CMV status not recorded). Some clones in this sample may be carry-over from other donors' samples. The CDR3 sequence: CASSFQGDTEAFF. For the CDR3, the DNA is TGTGCCAGCAGCTTTCAGGGGGACACTGAAGCTTTCTTT.